The 29 T cell receptor delta chains given below trace back to one sample, sequenced in a study of γδ T cells in repeated Plasmodium falciparum infection. With CATT, TCRdb re-called clones from the multiplex PCR reads. The sample holds 45,000 to 70,000 delta-chain clones, around 1.7% seen once. Gammadelta T cells were flow-sorted from PBMC into Vgamma9/Vdelta2+ and Vdelta2-negative populations for bulk analysis. The sequenced sample was gamma-delta T cells from blood. The receptors were gathered from a pool of human donors (malaria-infected and uninfected, not separated).

As to this clone: This DNA's translation and the protein TCRdb lists, from a much larger clone, do not match at residue 8, likely due to a read error; the protein shown is translated from the DNA. This chain joins TRDV1 and TRDJ1, with no clear D. CDR1 and CDR2 from the germline V gene are TSWWSYY and QGS. The V end lost 7 bases, the J end lost 9 bases, and 15 bases lay between the germline ends. The CDR3 sequence is 12 residues long. CDR3 residues: CALVSVDAELIF. The CDR3 nucleotides are TGTGCTCTTGTATCAGTGGATGCGGAACTCATCTTT.

This clone was detected many times. The protein TCRdb gives is from a much larger clone and does not agree with this DNA's translation at residue 13, likely a read error; the protein shown here comes from the DNA. This rearrangement joins TRAV38-2/DV8 to TRDJ1; D might be TRDD2 (6 bases). Germline matching of the DNA provided the J gene here, since TCRdb leaves it blank. Germline CDR1 and CDR2: TSESDYY and QEAYKQQN. This CDR3 spans 21 amino acids. V lost 4 bases and J lost 5, with 36 bases in between. This CDR3 is CAYRGPPTSRGKPSVEDKLIF. The CDR3 coding sequence is TGTGCTTATAGGGGCCCTCCTACTTCTAGGGGTAAACCGAGTGTGGAAGATAAACTCATCTTT.

Many counts were recorded for this clone. TCRdb assigns this DNA the protein of a much larger clone, which departs from its translation at residue 13; this likely reflects a read error, and the protein shown comes from translating the DNA. The rearrangement uses TRDV1 and TRDJ1; 9 bases are a match to TRDD3. The V gene end was trimmed by 3 bases and the J gene end by 5 bases; junction bases not matched to a gene: 13. The CDR3 covers 17 residues. The germline gives CDR1 TSWWSYY, CDR2 QGS. The CDR3 here is CALGELRAGGLRDKLIF. CDR3 coding DNA: TGTGCTCTTGGGGAGCTACGTGCTGGGGGATTAAGAGATAAACTCATCTTT.

As regards this clone: TCRdb attributes to this sequence the protein of a much larger clone, which differs from the DNA translation at residue 21; a read error is likely, and the protein displayed is translated from the DNA. There is no J gene call, but TRDV1 is given as the V gene; TRDD3 is taken as the D call from the table, unchecked against the DNA. CDR1 and CDR2 from the germline V gene are TSWWSYY and QGS. The CDR3 runs to 22 residues. The CDR3 region has the DNA TGTGCTCTTGGGGAACCCAACCAATTCCGCCCCAGCGCCTGGGGGTATATTACAAAACTCACCTTT. Translated: CALGEPNQFRPSAWGYITKLTF.

The sample holds many counts of this clone. TCRdb pairs this DNA with a much larger clone's protein that differs at residue 12, likely a read error; the protein shown was translated from the DNA. The J gene went uncalled, whereas the V gene is TRDV1; the D call in the table, TRDD3, was not verified against the DNA. The CDR3 spans 14 residues. Per germline, CDR1 TSWWSYY and CDR2 QGS. This CDR3 reads CALGEDRGDDKPIF. The CDR3 DNA reads TGTGCTCTTGGGGAGGATAGAGGGGACGATAAACCCATCTTT.

Turning to this clone: This DNA's translation differs at residue 15 from TCRdb's protein, which comes from a much larger clone; a read error is likely, and the protein shown is translated from the DNA. The chain recombines TRDV3 with TRDJ1, with 9 nucleotides matching TRDD2. There are 19 residues in the CDR3. V lost 2 bases, J lost 8 bases, and 27 bases stayed unmatched. The germline gives CDR1 TVYSNPD, CDR2 GDNSRS (reference sequence). The CDR3 nucleotides are TGTGCCTTTTTAGAGGAGCCTTCCTACGCACTTTATACTGGACAAAAACTCATCTTT. This encodes CAFLEEPSYALYTGQKLIF.

This clone was observed many times. The chain is built from TRDV3 and TRDJ1; 10 bases are a match to TRDD3. Germline V gives CDR1 TVYSNPD, CDR2 GDNSRS (reference sequence). V was pared by 4 bases and J by 3 bases, with 20 bases of the junction left unmatched. The CDR3 length is 18 residues. The CDR3 loop reads CAYRLSLVYWGIPDKLIF. The CDR3 DNA is TGTGCCTACCGCCTTTCCCTTGTCTACTGGGGGATCCCCGATAAACTCATCTTT.

The rearrangement joins TRDV1 to TRDJ1; TRDD3 aligns across 12 bases. The J segment lost 1 base and the V segment lost 6 bases, leaving 15 bases of the junction unmatched. Germline CDR1 TSWWSYY, CDR2 QGS. The CDR3 length is 19 residues. CDR3 in amino acids: CALGTRRYWGIPRTDKLIF. As DNA, the CDR3 is TGTGCTCTTGGAACCCGTCGCTACTGGGGGATACCGCGCACCGATAAACTCATCTTT.

The table lists this clone with many counts. The protein TCRdb gives is from a much larger clone and does not agree with this DNA's translation at residue 13, likely a read error; the protein shown here comes from the DNA. This rearrangement joins TRDV3 to TRDJ1; 13 bases map to TRDD3. Germline V gene data show CDR1 as TVYSNPD and CDR2 as GDNSRS (reference sequence). V trimming: 2 bases; J trimming: 1 base; junction bases outside the gene matches: 16. The CDR3 loop spans 19 amino acids. The CDR3 nucleotides are TGTGCCTTTGCGCCTTCCTACGGAACTGGGGGATACGCCACCGATAAACTCATCTTT. Its protein product is CAFAPSYGTGGYATDKLIF.

This clone was seen a handful of times. The protein given by TCRdb reflects a much larger clone and differs at residue 16 from this DNA's translation, likely from a read error; the protein shown is the DNA's translation. The chain employs TRDV1 and TRDJ1; tentative D call: TRDD3 (6 bases). Here the J gene was assigned by germline matching of the DNA, as TCRdb has none. Germline values: CDR1 TSWWSYY, CDR2 QGS. CDR3 length: 21 residues. The germline V and J ends were trimmed by 2 bases and 3 bases, with 31 bases remaining between them. The CDR3 sequence: CALGESFPNRWLGRYADKLIF. Written as DNA, the CDR3 is TGTGCTCTTGGGGAATCTTTTCCCAACCGGTGGCTGGGGAGATACGCCGATAAACTCATCTTT.

Only a few counts were recorded for this clone. The translation of this DNA and the TCRdb protein of a much larger clone differ at residue 11, probably owing to a read error; the protein shown here is translated from the DNA. The rearrangement uses TRDV1 and TRDJ1; 10 positions match TRDD3. V trimming: 2 bases; J trimming: 8 bases; junction bases outside the gene matches: 26. The germline V gene encodes CDR1 TSWWSYY and CDR2 QGS. This CDR3 spans 21 amino acids. CDR3 nucleotide sequence: TGTGCTCTTGGGGAAGTTCCTCCCGAAATGATGCTGGGGGATAATATCGACAAACTCATCTTT. It yields the protein CALGEVPPEMMLGDNIDKLIF.

On this clone itself: TCRdb has a much larger clone's protein, which differs at residue 6 from the translation of this DNA, likely because of a read error; what is shown is the protein translated from the DNA. The chain combines TRDV1 with TRDJ1; the match to TRDD3 covers 13 bases. Germline-derived CDR1 and CDR2 are TSWWSYY and QGS. V shed 2 bases, J shed 0 bases, and the junction held 36 bases outside the gene matches. This CDR3 has 28 residues. The CDR3 DNA sequence: TGTGCTCTTGGGGAATTTAGTCATGGGTTCCTAAGGGAGCCGTACTGGGGGATACGTAGGGCGTACACCGATAAACTCATCTTT. Translation gives CALGEFSHGFLREPYWGIRRAYTDKLIF.

Note on this clone: This DNA's translation and the protein TCRdb lists, from a much larger clone, do not match at residue 19, likely due to a read error; the protein shown is translated from the DNA. The genes are TRDV1 and TRDJ1, with TRDD2 matching 7 bases. Since TCRdb gives no J gene, matching the DNA to germline was used here to assign it. The germline gives CDR1 TSWWSYY, CDR2 QGS. This CDR3 is built from 22 residues. The CDR3 DNA is TGTGCTCTTGGGGAATCCTCTTCCTATCGATCGCTTATGGGTCCCCCTACCGATGAACTCATCTTT. This translates into CALGESSSYRSLMGPPTDELIF.

This clone has a count of ten or more. V gene TRDV1 combines with J gene TRDJ1; TRDD3 matches 11 bases. V trimming: 5 bases; J trimming: 0 bases; junction bases outside the gene matches: 20. This CDR3 contains 21 residues. CDR1 and CDR2 from the germline V gene are TSWWSYY and QGS. For the CDR3, the DNA is TGTGCTCTTGGGCCTCCTCCTTCCTACTGGGGGATAAACCATTACACCGATAAACTCATCTTT. Amino acid sequence: CALGPPPSYWGINHYTDKLIF.

With respect to this clone: The amino acid sequence in TCRdb belongs to a much larger clone and departs from this DNA's translation at residue 10, likely a sequencing read error; the sequence shown is translated from the DNA. This chain links TRDV1 with TRDJ2; D is uncertain. The J gene was missing in TCRdb and was found by matching the end of the DNA to germline. V gave up 3 bases and J gave up 7 bases, with 30 bases separating them. The CDR3 length is 20 residues. Germline lookup yields CDR1 TSWWSYY and CDR2 QGS. In DNA form, the CDR3 reads TGTGCTCTTGGGGAGGTCACTATGACTGAGGATCCCGGTGGTGGAGCACAACTCTTCTTT. Its translation is CALGEVTMTEDPGGGAQLFF.

This clone turned up a few times. TCRdb's protein, taken from a much larger clone, differs from this DNA's translation at residue 13, likely owing to a read error; the protein displayed comes from the DNA. The gene calls are TRDV2 and TRDJ1; D possibly matches TRDD2 or TRDD3 (5 bases each). Trimming took off 0 bases at V and 7 bases at J, with 41 bases between the two ends. The CDR3 consists of 23 residues. CDR1 is GEAIGNYY and CDR2 is EKD in the germline V gene. CDR3 loop: CACDTAPARGVGNTTYLPGKLIF. The DNA of the CDR3 is TGTGCCTGTGACACCGCCCCGGCACGTGGAGTGGGGAATACGACCTACCTACCTGGTAAACTCATCTTT.

Of note for this clone: TCRdb's listed protein matches a much larger clone and diverges from this DNA's translation at residue 17, likely through a read error; the protein shown comes from the DNA. V gene TRDV1 combines with J gene TRDJ1, with 7 bases aligning to TRDD3. Since TCRdb gives no J gene, matching the DNA to germline was used here to assign it. Germline V gene data show CDR1 as TSWWSYY and CDR2 as QGS. CDR3 length equals 23 residues. With V trimmed by 4 bases and J by 1 base, 30 bases remained unmatched. The CDR3 protein is CALGVMKGTRQLGERVCTDKLIF. CDR3 sequence (DNA): TGTGCTCTTGGGGTCATGAAAGGTACGAGACAATTGGGGGAGAGAGTTTGCACCGATAAACTCATCTTT.

This clone was picked up many times. TCRdb's entry gives the protein of a much larger clone, which mismatches this DNA's translation at residue 6, likely from a read error; the protein reported here is translated from the DNA. The chain links TRDV1 to TRDJ1; no clear D. The CDR3 loop spans 15 amino acids. Germline CDR1 and CDR2: TSWWSYY and QGS. Trimming removed 2 bases from V and 2 bases from J, with 12 bases in between. In DNA form, the CDR3 reads TGTGCTCTTGGGGAAGCTATGTTTAGAACCGATAAACTCATCTTT. Translated: CALGEAMFRTDKLIF.

This clone showed up many times. Since a far larger clone is one base different, this is likely a read error. This same CDR3 is encoded by further DNA sequences in the sample. The rearrangement links TRDV1 to TRDJ1; 7 nucleotides line up with TRDD3. From germline, CDR1 is TSWWSYY and CDR2 QGS. The CDR3 spans 17 residues. The CDR3: CALGALFSFGGHDKLIF. CDR3 DNA: TGTGCCCTTGGGGCCCTCTTCTCTTTTGGGGGACACGATAAACTCATCTTT.

This clone has a handful of counts. This likely stems from a read error, as it lies one base from a far larger clone. At the DNA level, this CDR3 is encoded by other sequences in the same sample as well. This rearrangement joins TRDV3 to TRDJ1; the match to TRDD3 covers 12 bases. No J gene was available from TCRdb, and it was assigned here by a germline match of the DNA. The V and J ends lost 1 base and 6 bases, in that order; junction bases with no gene match: 24. Germline-derived CDR1 and CDR2 are TVYSNPD and GDNSRS (reference sequence). CDR3 length equals 20 residues. CDR3 nucleotide sequence: TGTGCCTTTAATATACCCGTCCCCTACTGGGGGATACAGAGTCCTTATAAACTCATCTTT. It translates to CAFNIPVPYWGIQSPYKLIF. The complete variable domain, with remaining parts taken from reference TRDV3 and TRDJ1, reads CDKVTQSSPDQTVASGSEVVLLCTYDTVYSNPDLFWYRIRPDYSFQFVFYGDNSRSEGADFTQGRFSVKHILTQKAFHLVISPVRTEDSATYYCAFNIPVPYWGIQSPYKLIFGKGTRVTVEP.

There are many counts of this clone. The protein TCRdb lists belongs to a much larger clone and differs from this DNA's translation at residue 4, which points to a read error; the protein shown is made from the DNA. The V and J genes are TRDV2 and TRDJ1, with a tentative D call TRDD3 (5 bases). Germline V gene sequence: CDR1 GEAIGNYY, CDR2 EKD. CDR3 length equals 17 residues. Trimming took 6 bases from V and 3 from J, leaving 25 bases between them. CDR3 coding DNA: TGTGCCTGTAACCGGGTTCCCGGGGTGGGGTCCCCCGATAAACTCATCTTT. It specifies CACNRVPGVGSPDKLIF.

This clone was seen ten or more times. The protein TCRdb lists belongs to a much larger clone and differs from this DNA's translation at residue 18, which points to a read error; the protein shown is made from the DNA. No J gene call was made, and the V gene is TRDV1; TRDD3 reflects the table's D call only, with no check against the DNA. Germline loops: CDR1 TSWWSYY, CDR2 QGS. The CDR3 length is 20 residues. The CDR3 reads CALGDSYWGSTGVWPDKPIF. Written as DNA, the CDR3 is TGTGCTCTTGGGGATTCGTACTGGGGGTCCACCGGAGTCTGGCCCGATAAACCCATCTTT.

In regard to this clone: The protein held in TCRdb is that of a much larger clone and does not match this DNA's translation at residue 10, likely because of a read error; the protein shown is translated from the DNA. The chain has TRDV1 and TRDJ1, with a tentative D call TRDD3 (5 bases). Germline CDR1 reads TSWWSYY; CDR2 reads QGS. V was shortened by 2 bases and J by 1 base, with 23 bases between the two germline ends. The CDR3 sequence is 19 residues long. CDR3 amino acids: CALGERITREIPPTDKLIF. In DNA form, the CDR3 reads TGTGCTCTTGGGGAAAGGATCACTAGGGAGATACCGCCCACCGATAAACTCATCTTT.

Concerning this clone itself: The translation of this DNA and the TCRdb protein of a much larger clone differ at residue 19, probably owing to a read error; the protein shown here is translated from the DNA. The gene calls are TRDV1 and TRDJ1, with 10 bases matching TRDD3. After removal of 4 bases from V and 4 bases from J, the junction contained 33 bases not matched to a gene. CDR3 length equals 24 residues. Germline V gene data show CDR1 as TSWWSYY and CDR2 as QGS. CDR3 loop: CALGVNHRGPQLGWGILNRDKLIF. The CDR3 bases are TGTGCTCTTGGGGTAAACCATAGGGGGCCTCAACTGGGCTGGGGGATATTAAATCGCGATAAACTCATCTTT.

This clone has a handful of counts. A far larger clone is only one base removed, so a read error is likely. The sample carries other DNA sequences with the same CDR3. The gene calls are TRDV1 and TRDJ1, with D perhaps matching TRDD2 or TRDD3 (5 bases each). The CDR3 has 19 residues. CDR1 is TSWWSYY and CDR2 is QGS in the germline V gene. CDR3 protein: CALGLYGKWRWAYTDKLTF. CDR3 DNA: TGCGCTCTTGGGCTATACGGTAAATGGCGTTGGGCCTACACTGATAAACTCACCTTT.

This clone was picked up many times. The protein TCRdb gives is from a much larger clone and does not agree with this DNA's translation at residue 12, likely a read error; the protein shown here comes from the DNA. The chain links TRDV2 to TRDJ1, with 9 bases matching TRDD3. The CDR3 is 21 residues long. The germline V gene encodes CDR1 GEAIGNYY and CDR2 EKD. With V trimmed by 0 bases and J by 0 bases, 19 bases remained unmatched. The CDR3 sequence: CACDTAEKVGDMRLYTDKLIF. CDR3 DNA sequence: TGTGCCTGTGACACCGCGGAGAAGGTGGGGGATATGCGTCTGTACACCGATAAACTCATCTTT.

There are a few counts of this clone. TCRdb's protein for this DNA is that of a much larger clone and differs from the translation at residue 19, likely a read error; the protein shown is the DNA translation. The V gene corresponds to TRDV3; no J gene was called; the table calls TRDD3, which could not be checked here. The CDR3 loop spans 21 amino acids. Germline V CDR1 and CDR2: TVYSNPD, GDNSRS (reference sequence). In nucleotides, the CDR3 is TGTGCCTCTTCTGGGGGTCCTAAAACCTACTGGGGGAGGATCCCGGAACATAAATTCATCTTT. Translated, it gives CASSGGPKTYWGRIPEHKFIF.

V usage is TRDV1 and J usage is TRDJ1; TRDD3 matches at 11 bases. TCRdb records no J gene; here it was assigned by comparing the DNA to germline. The germline CDR1 and CDR2 sequences are TSWWSYY and QGS. The junction had 20 bases not matched to a gene; V was cut back by 2 bases and J by 0 bases. The length of the CDR3 is 22 residues. CDR3 residues: CALGESFSSSLLGDSYTDKLIF. The CDR3 DNA reads TGTGCTCTTGGGGAATCCTTCTCTTCCTCGCTACTGGGGGATAGTTACACCGATAAACTCATCTTT.

This clone has just a few counts. For this DNA, TCRdb reports the protein of a much larger clone, which diverges at residue 4, most likely from a read error; the protein presented here is translated directly from the DNA. The V gene is TRDV1, the J gene TRDJ1; TRDD3 agrees at 7 bases. Germline V gives CDR1 TSWWSYY, CDR2 QGS. The CDR3 has 19 residues. Written as DNA, the CDR3 is TGTGCTCTTTGGGAACATAAGGCGGACTGGGGTGCTCGGGTCGATAAACTCATCTTT. Residues: CALWEHKADWGARVDKLIF.